The source of this T cell receptor beta chain is a study of T cell clonality in common variable immunodeficiency. Overall study results and limits: The cause of increased CVID clonality remains unclear without subpopulation sequencing. CVID subjects showed higher TCRbeta clonality than healthy controls. In common variable immunodeficiency, TCR beta chains reportedly carried fewer deletions and N-nucleotide insertions.

This clone has a count of ten or more. What it binds is unknown. The observed sequence ends 3 residues before the CDR3 terminus, with the missing tail filled in from the germline J gene. Produced via immunoSEQ multiplex PCR; TCRdb's table is partial and in-frame only. Found here are roughly 34,000 clones, no singletons; the ten largest cover 0.75% to 1%. Each donor provided roughly 4.5 to 8 ml of heparinized whole blood. Germline assignment: CDR1 MNHEY and CDR2 SVGEGT. This CDR3 has 13 residues. This TCR came from a person aged 18-70 years in good health. The V and J genes are TRBV6-2 or TRBV6-3 and TRBJ1-2; TRBD1 matches 7 bases. What was sequenced was peripheral blood mononuclear cells. The CDR3 here is CASSLTGIYGYTF. CDR3 DNA (partial): TGTGCCAGCAGTTTGACAGGGATATACGGC.